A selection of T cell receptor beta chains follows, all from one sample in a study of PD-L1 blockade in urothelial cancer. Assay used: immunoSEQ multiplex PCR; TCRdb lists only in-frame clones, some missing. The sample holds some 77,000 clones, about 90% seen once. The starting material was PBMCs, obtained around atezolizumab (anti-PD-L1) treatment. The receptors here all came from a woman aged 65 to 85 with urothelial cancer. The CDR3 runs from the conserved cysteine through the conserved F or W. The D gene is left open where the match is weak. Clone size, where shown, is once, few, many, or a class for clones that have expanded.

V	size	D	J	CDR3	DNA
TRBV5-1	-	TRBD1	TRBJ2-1	CASSRQGAPNEQFF	TGCGCCAGCAGCAGACAGGGGGCGCCCAATGAGCAGTTCTTC
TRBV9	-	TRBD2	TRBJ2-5	CASSVFGLAAGQETQYF	TGTGCCAGCAGCGTCTTTGGTCTAGCGGCGGGGCAAGAGACCCAGTACTTC
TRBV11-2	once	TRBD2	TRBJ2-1	CASSLDLPGGQFF	TGTGCCAGCAGCTTAGATTTACCGGGGGGGCAGTTCTTC
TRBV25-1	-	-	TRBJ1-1	CASSEWGQTEAFF	TGTGCCAGCAGTGAATGGGGGCAAACTGAAGCTTTCTTT
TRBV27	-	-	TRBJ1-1	CASRAGLDTEAFF	TGTGCCAGCAGGGCAGGGTTGGACACTGAAGCTTTCTTT
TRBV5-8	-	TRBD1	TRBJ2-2	CASSKRQGEANTGELFF	TGTGCCAGCAGCAAGAGACAGGGCGAGGCGAACACCGGGGAGCTGTTTTTT
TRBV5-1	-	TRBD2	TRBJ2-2	CASSRGTSGTGELFF	TGCGCCAGCAGCCGGGGGACTAGCGGGACCGGGGAGCTGTTTTTT
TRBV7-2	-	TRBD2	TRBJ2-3	CASSLVRGEGDTQYF	TGTGCCAGCAGCTTAGTTCGGGGGGAGGGAGATACGCAGTATTTT
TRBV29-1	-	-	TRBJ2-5	CSGGQETQYF	TGCAGCGGAGGCCAAGAGACCCAGTACTTC
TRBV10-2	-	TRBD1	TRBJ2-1	CASKKGQGYEQFF	TGCGCCAGCAAAAAAGGACAGGGGTATGAGCAGTTCTTC
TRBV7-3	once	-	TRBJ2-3	CASSSLGSPDTQYF	TGTGCCAGCAGCTCCCTGGGGAGTCCAGATACGCAGTATTTT
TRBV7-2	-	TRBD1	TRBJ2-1	CASSSRRTGSNEQFF	TGTGCCAGCAGCTCTCGGAGGACAGGGAGCAATGAGCAGTTCTTC
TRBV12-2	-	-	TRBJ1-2	CASRLRGGYTF	TGTGCAAGTCGCTTACGAGGAGGCTACACCTTC
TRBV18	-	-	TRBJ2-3	CASSPTASGLTDTQYF	TGTGCCAGCTCACCGACGGCCAGCGGGCTAACAGATACGCAGTATTTT
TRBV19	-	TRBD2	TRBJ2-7	CASSTGLAGVYEQYF	TGTGCCAGTAGTACAGGACTAGCGGGAGTCTACGAGCAGTACTTC
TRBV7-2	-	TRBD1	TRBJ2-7	CASRTDRVAYEQYF	TGTGCCAGCAGAACCGACAGGGTCGCCTACGAGCAGTACTTC
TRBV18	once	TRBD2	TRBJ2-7	CASSLSGGAYEQYF	TGTGCCAGCTCGCTTAGCGGGGGGGCCTACGAGCAGTACTTC
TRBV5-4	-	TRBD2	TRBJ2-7	CASSLAGLVGEQYF	TGTGCCAGCAGCTTGGCGGGACTAGTGGGGGAGCAGTACTTC
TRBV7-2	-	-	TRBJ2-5	CASSPGRPGGETQYF	TGTGCCAGCAGCCCCGGGCGGCCGGGCGGGGAGACCCAGTACTTC
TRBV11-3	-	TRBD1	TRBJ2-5	CASSLDRGAETQYF	TGTGCCAGCAGTCTCGACAGGGGCGCGGAGACCCAGTACTTC
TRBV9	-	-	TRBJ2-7	CASSALPGWIGQYF	TGTGCCAGCAGCGCCCTCCCGGGGTGGATTGGGCAGTACTTC
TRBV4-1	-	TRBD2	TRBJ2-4	CASSQGTSTPLAKNIQYF	TGCGCCAGCAGCCAAGGGACTAGCACCCCTTTAGCCAAAAACATTCAGTACTTC
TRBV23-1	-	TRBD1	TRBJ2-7	CASSPTGRDSIIYEQYF	TGCGCCAGCAGTCCCACAGGCAGGGACAGTATCATCTACGAGCAGTACTTC
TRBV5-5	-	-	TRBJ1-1	CASSFGASMNTEAFF	TGTGCCAGCAGCTTTGGGGCGAGTATGAACACTGAAGCTTTCTTT
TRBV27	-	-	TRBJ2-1	CASSLFGGGGGYNEQFF	TGTGCCAGCAGTTTATTTGGGGGGGGAGGGGGCTACAATGAGCAGTTCTTC
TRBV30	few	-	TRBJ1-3	CAWSVEGGGGNTIYF	TGTGCCTGGAGTGTAGAGGGAGGTGGCGGAAACACCATATATTTT
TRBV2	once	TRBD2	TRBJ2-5	CASQDSSGTSGAETQYF	TGTGCCAGCCAGGATTCTTCCGGGACTAGCGGGGCGGAGACCCAGTACTTC
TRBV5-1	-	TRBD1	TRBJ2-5	CASRPSTGWQETQYF	TGCGCCAGCAGACCATCGACAGGGTGGCAAGAGACCCAGTACTTC
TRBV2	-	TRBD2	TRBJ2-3	CASRLADFLTDTQYF	TGTGCCAGCAGGCTAGCGGACTTTCTCACAGATACGCAGTATTTT
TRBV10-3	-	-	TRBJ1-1	CAIRKGHIVLNTEAFF	TGTGCCATCAGAAAGGGACATATTGTGTTGAACACTGAAGCTTTCTTT
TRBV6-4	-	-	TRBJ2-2	CASSVSPQGGELFF	TGTGCCAGCAGTGTTAGTCCTCAGGGCGGGGAGCTGTTTTTT
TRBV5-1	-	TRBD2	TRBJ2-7	CASSFGGGSYEQYF	TGCGCCAGCAGCTTTGGCGGGGGCTCCTACGAGCAGTACTTC
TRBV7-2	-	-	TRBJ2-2	CASSLDPGSANTGELFF	TGTGCCAGCAGCTTAGATCCGGGGTCCGCGAACACCGGGGAGCTGTTTTTT
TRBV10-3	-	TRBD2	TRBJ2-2	CAISSGLAGPVPANTGELFF	TGTGCCATCAGCTCGGGACTAGCGGGACCCGTACCCGCGAACACCGGGGAGCTGTTTTTT
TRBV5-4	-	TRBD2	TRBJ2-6	CASSTSGSRSGANVLTF	TGTGCCAGCAGCACTAGCGGGAGTCGCTCTGGGGCCAACGTCCTGACTTTC